These T cell receptor beta chains were read from a single sample in a study of blood T cell repertoires in COVID-19. Repertoires were generated with immunoSEQ multiplex PCR, while TCRdb's copy carries only in-frame clones and drops some. Of about 94,000 clones listed, approximately 89% are singletons. Input material: peripheral blood. The receptor set was obtained from a human donor with acute or convalescent COVID-19. The donor label of this sample is uncertain. The CDR3 runs from the conserved cysteine through the conserved F or W. The D gene is left open where the match is weak. The listing skips clone size in some rows; elsewhere it reads once, few, many or a size class.

V gene: TRBV11-2
D gene: -
clone size: -
J gene: TRBJ2-7
CDR3 DNA: TGTGCCAGCAGCAGTGGCCCGCAGTCCTACGAGCAGTACTTC
CDR3 protein: CASSSGPQSYEQYF

V gene: TRBV5-4
D gene: TRBD1
clone size: -
J gene: TRBJ1-2
CDR3 DNA: TGTGCCAGCAGCTGGGGACAGGGGGCGTACGGCTACACCTTC
CDR3 protein: CASSWGQGAYGYTF

V gene: TRBV30
D gene: -
clone size: -
J gene: TRBJ1-3
CDR3 DNA: TGTGCCTGGGGGAGTAATCCCTCCTCTGGAAACACCATATATTTT
CDR3 protein: CAWGSNPSSGNTIYF

V gene: TRBV10-1
D gene: -
clone size: -
J gene: TRBJ2-7
CDR3 DNA: TGCGCCAGCAGTGAGTCGCACAGGGCCTACGAGCAGTACTTC
CDR3 protein: CASSESHRAYEQYF

V gene: TRBV19
D gene: TRBD1
clone size: -
J gene: TRBJ1-2
CDR3 DNA: TGTGCCAGTAGTACAGGGGGCCTTGGCTACACCTTC
CDR3 protein: CASSTGGLGYTF

V gene: TRBV5-1
D gene: TRBD1
clone size: -
J gene: TRBJ2-7
CDR3 DNA: TGCGCCAGCAGCTTGGGTTTTACAGGGGGTTTCTACGAGCAGTACTTC
CDR3 protein: CASSLGFTGGFYEQYF

V gene: TRBV7-9
D gene: -
clone size: -
J gene: TRBJ2-2
CDR3 DNA: TGTGCCAGCAGCTTAGATGGGTCGAGGACCGGGGAGCTGTTTTTT
CDR3 protein: CASSLDGSRTGELFF

V gene: TRBV20-1
D gene: TRBD2
clone size: -
J gene: TRBJ2-3
CDR3 DNA: TGCAGTGCTAGTAGACTAGCGGGGGGGCCCAGAGATACGCAGTATTTT
CDR3 protein: CSASRLAGGPRDTQYF

V gene: TRBV5-1
D gene: -
clone size: -
J gene: TRBJ2-1
CDR3 DNA: TGCGCCAGCAGCTTGGACAGGGCCGGGGCCTACAATGAGCAGTTCTTC
CDR3 protein: CASSLDRAGAYNEQFF

V gene: TRBV19
D gene: -
clone size: -
J gene: TRBJ1-4
CDR3 DNA: TGTGCCAGTAGTCCGAGTGCGGCAGAAAAACTGTTTTTT
CDR3 protein: CASSPSAAEKLFF

V gene: TRBV6-1
D gene: -
clone size: -
J gene: TRBJ1-3
CDR3 DNA: TGTGCCAGCAGTGACGGGGGAGCTGGAAACACCATATATTTT
CDR3 protein: CASSDGGAGNTIYF

V gene: TRBV9
D gene: TRBD2
clone size: few
J gene: TRBJ2-3
CDR3 DNA: TGTGCCAGCAGTACTAGCGGGGGGGCCTCTACGCAGTATTTT
CDR3 protein: CASSTSGGASTQYF

V gene: TRBV7-2
D gene: TRBD2
clone size: -
J gene: TRBJ2-2
CDR3 DNA: TGTGCCAGCAGCCCTTTAGCGGGGACGAACGGGCCCGGGGAGCTGTTTTTT
CDR3 protein: CASSPLAGTNGPGELFF

V gene: TRBV9
D gene: -
clone size: -
J gene: TRBJ1-3
CDR3 DNA: TGTGCCAGCAGCGTAGCGAGCCAGGGGGGAAACACCATATATTTT
CDR3 protein: CASSVASQGGNTIYF

V gene: TRBV19
D gene: -
clone size: -
J gene: TRBJ1-4
CDR3 DNA: TGTGCCAGTAGGAACGAGTGGGCAAATGAAAAACTGTTTTTT
CDR3 protein: CASRNEWANEKLFF

V gene: TRBV7-6
D gene: TRBD2
clone size: -
J gene: TRBJ2-3
CDR3 DNA: TGTGCCAGCAGCGCCCAACGTTCTCGGGGGGGTGATACGCAGTATTTT
CDR3 protein: CASSAQRSRGGDTQYF

V gene: TRBV19
D gene: -
clone size: -
J gene: TRBJ2-2
CDR3 DNA: TGTGCCAGTATTGAAACGGACACCGGGGAGCTGTTTTTT
CDR3 protein: CASIETDTGELFF

V gene: TRBV6-1
D gene: -
clone size: -
J gene: TRBJ1-2
CDR3 DNA: TGTGCCAGCAGTGATCGACAGTTCTATGGCTACACCTTC
CDR3 protein: CASSDRQFYGYTF

V gene: TRBV19
D gene: TRBD1
clone size: -
J gene: TRBJ1-3
CDR3 DNA: TGTGCCAGTAGTAAAGCTGGGACAGGGAGGCCTGGAAACACCATATATTTT
CDR3 protein: CASSKAGTGRPGNTIYF

V gene: TRBV5-1
D gene: -
clone size: -
J gene: TRBJ1-4
CDR3 DNA: TGCGCCAGCAGCGCCGCTCCTGGGACAAGCGAAAAACTGTTTTTT
CDR3 protein: CASSAAPGTSEKLFF

V gene: TRBV29-1
D gene: -
clone size: -
J gene: TRBJ2-4
CDR3 DNA: TGCAGCGTTGGGACTGACCCAACAAACATTCAGTACTTC
CDR3 protein: CSVGTDPTNIQYF

V gene: TRBV7-6
D gene: TRBD1
clone size: -
J gene: TRBJ2-7
CDR3 DNA: TGTGCCAGCAGCTCGGGACAGGGGACTGAGGAGCAGTACTTC
CDR3 protein: CASSSGQGTEEQYF

V gene: TRBV5-1
D gene: TRBD1
clone size: -
J gene: TRBJ2-1
CDR3 DNA: TGCGCCAGCAGCCCCCTGCAGGGGGTGAGCTCCTACAATGAGCAGTTCTTC
CDR3 protein: CASSPLQGVSSYNEQFF

V gene: TRBV5-1
D gene: TRBD1
clone size: -
J gene: TRBJ2-7
CDR3 DNA: TGCGCCAGCAGCTTGGGGGACAGGCGACCGAGGGAGCAGTACTTC
CDR3 protein: CASSLGDRRPREQYF

V gene: TRBV10-3
D gene: TRBD1
clone size: -
J gene: TRBJ2-1
CDR3 DNA: TGTGCCACCGACGAGAGACAGGGGGGGTCCTACAATGAGCAGTTCTTC
CDR3 protein: CATDERQGGSYNEQFF

V gene: TRBV5-1
D gene: TRBD1
clone size: once
J gene: TRBJ2-5
CDR3 DNA: TGCGCCAGCAGCAGCGACAGGGTCCGTGTAGAGACCCAGTACTTC
CDR3 protein: CASSSDRVRVETQYF

V gene: TRBV5-1
D gene: TRBD2
clone size: -
J gene: TRBJ2-5
CDR3 DNA: TGCGCCAGCAGCTTCGGACTAGCGGGGGGGCCCCCGCGGTCAGAGACCCAGTACTTC
CDR3 protein: CASSFGLAGGPPRSETQYF

V gene: TRBV19
D gene: -
clone size: -
J gene: TRBJ1-3
CDR3 DNA: TGTGCCGGGCAGGGGTCTGGAAACACCATATATTTT
CDR3 protein: CAGQGSGNTIYF